A single sample is the source of the 30 T cell receptor beta chains below, sequenced in a study of CD8+ T cells in alopecia areata. RNA, once extracted, was reverse transcribed into cDNA for use as the sequencing template. The data were produced by immunoSEQ multiplex PCR, yet TCRdb's version contains in-frame clones alone and is incomplete. Among roughly 110,000 clones listed, 84% were seen once. The treatment was: oral pan-JAK inhibitor, 5-10 mg twice daily. The sequenced sample was CD8+ T cells sorted from blood, obtained at week 24, from a patient treated with tofacitinib. Every receptor here comes from a human donor with alopecia areata.

The chain joins TRBV7-8 to TRBJ2-5, with D perhaps matching TRBD1 (5 bases). CDR1 SGHVS and CDR2 FQNEAQ come from the germline V gene. Between the trimmed V and J ends, which lost 4 bases and 1 base, there was a span of 10 bases. This CDR3 has 14 residues. CDR3 loop: CASSWGGGQETQYF. CDR3 bases: TGTGCCAGCAGCTGGGGCGGTGGCCAAGAGACCCAGTACTTC. The variable domain in full, completed from reference TRBV7-8 and TRBJ2-5, reads GAGVSQSPRYKVAKRGQDVALRCDPISGHVSLFWYQQALGQGPEFLTYFQNEAQLDKSGLPSDRFFAERPEGSVSTLKIQRTQQEDSAVYLCASSWGGGQETQYFGPGTRLLVL.

This chain connects TRBV5-1 to TRBJ2-5; no clear D gene. Germline-derived CDR1 and CDR2 are SGHRS and YFSETQ. The V and J ends lost 3 bases and 7 bases respectively, with 16 bases between them. This CDR3 region has 14 residues. The DNA for the CDR3 is TGCGCCAGCAGCTCAACCCCTGTTCGTTGGACCCAGTACTTC. Its protein product is CASSSTPVRWTQYF.

This chain links TRBV5-4 with TRBJ2-7; 10 bases are shared with TRBD1. Germline lookup yields CDR1 SGHNT and CDR2 YYREEE (reference sequence). V lost 10 bases, J lost 9 bases, and 13 bases stayed unmatched. The CDR3 consists of 13 residues. CDR3 nucleotide sequence: TGTGCCTCGAAGACAGGGGGCTCTTCGGGGCAGTACTTC. This gives the protein CASKTGGSSGQYF. The whole variable domain, filled in from reference TRBV5-4 and TRBJ2-7, reads ETGVTQSPTHLIKTRGQQVTLRCSSQSGHNTVSWYQQALGQGPQFIFQYYREEENGRGNFPPRFSGLQFPNYSSELNVNALELDDSALYLCASKTGGSSGQYFGPGTRLTVT.

The chain is built from TRBV5-6 and TRBJ1-1; tentatively, D is TRBD1 (6 bases). Trimming stripped 1 base from V and 1 base from J, with 8 bases between. The CDR3 has 14 residues. The germline V gene has CDR1 SGHDT and CDR2 YYEEEE. This CDR3 reads CASSLQGRNTEAFF. The CDR3 nucleotides are TGTGCCAGCAGCTTGCAGGGGCGGAACACTGAAGCTTTCTTT.

This clone appeared a single time. This chain joins TRBV14 and TRBJ2-5, with TRBD2 matching over 7 bases. This CDR3 spans 16 amino acids. CDR1 is SGHDN and CDR2 is FVKESK in the germline V gene. V shed 0 bases, J shed 2 bases, and the junction held 6 bases outside the gene matches. The CDR3 spells CASSQEIGGSQETQYF. DNA of the CDR3: TGTGCCAGCAGCCAAGAGATCGGGGGGTCACAAGAGACCCAGTACTTC.

This rearrangement joins TRBV5-1 to TRBJ2-2; D is undetermined. The CDR3 loop spans 17 amino acids. Germline V lookup: CDR1 SGHRS, CDR2 YFSETQ. The germline V and J ends were trimmed by 4 bases and 0 bases, with 16 bases remaining between them. CDR3: CASSNGLDVANTGELFF. The CDR3, as DNA: TGCGCCAGCAGCAATGGCCTAGACGTCGCGAACACCGGGGAGCTGTTTTTT.

The genes are TRBV6-5 and TRBJ2-5; D remains ambiguous. Germline V gives CDR1 MNHEY, CDR2 SVGAGI. The CDR3 has 14 amino acids. V lost 0 bases, J lost 5 bases, and 10 bases lay in between. Written as DNA, the CDR3 is TGTGCCAGCAGTTACTCCGGCCAGATCGAGACCCAGTACTTC. It codes for CASSYSGQIETQYF.

This sequence joins TRBV7-2 and TRBJ2-7, with a possible D match to TRBD2 (6 bases). The V gene lost 3 bases and the J gene lost 2 bases, with 8 bases spanning the gap. This CDR3 is built from 13 residues. Per the germline V gene, CDR1 is SGHTA and CDR2 is FQGNSA. As DNA, the CDR3 is TGTGCCAGCAGCTTCGGCGGGACCTACGAGCAGTACTTC. It codes for CASSFGGTYEQYF.

The V call is TRBV14, the J call TRBJ1-1, with D tentatively TRBD1 (5 bases). Looked up from germline, CDR1 is SGHDN and CDR2 is FVKESK. The CDR3 loop spans 13 amino acids. V was shortened by 4 bases and J by 5 bases, with 11 bases between the two germline ends. CDR3 in DNA: TGTGCCAGCAGCCCCGGAGGGGCTACTGAAGCTTTCTTT. This encodes CASSPGGATEAFF.

This chain links TRBV6-6 with TRBJ2-7; maybe TRBD1 (6 bases). Per the germline V gene, CDR1 is MNHNY and CDR2 is SVGAGI (reference sequence). There are 15 residues in the CDR3. Trimming took off 4 bases at V and 3 bases at J, with 16 bases between the two ends. The CDR3 spells CASSLPDGQNYEQYF. The CDR3 DNA sequence: TGTGCCAGCAGTTTACCAGACGGACAGAACTACGAGCAGTACTTC.

This chain uses TRBV15 with TRBJ2-3; tentatively, D is TRBD1 (6 bases). V lost 3 bases, J lost 3 bases, and 16 bases lay in between. The CDR3 totals 16 residues. Per the germline V gene, CDR1 is LNHNV and CDR2 is YYDKDF (reference sequence). The CDR3 region is CATSRRQVPATDTQYF. The CDR3 nucleotides are TGTGCCACCAGCAGGAGACAGGTACCCGCGACAGATACGCAGTATTTT.

In this sample, this clone turned up a few times. V and J are TRBV7-9 and TRBJ2-1; unclear D gene. The CDR3 totals 13 residues. The ends were cut back, 0 bases at V and 6 bases at J, with 6 bases in the middle. Germline lookup yields CDR1 SEHNR and CDR2 FQNEAQ (reference sequence). The DNA of the CDR3 is TGTGCCAGCAGCTTAGCTCAGGTCAATGAGCAGTTCTTC. As protein: CASSLAQVNEQFF.

This chain links TRBV27 with TRBJ1-1; D uncertain. Trimming shortened V by 4 bases and J by 1 base, and 16 bases separated the two germline ends. The CDR3 runs 16 residues. Germline CDR1 and CDR2: MNHEY and SMNVEV (reference sequence). The CDR3 region has the DNA TGTGCCAGCAGTTCACTAACACAAGACGGGAACACTGAAGCTTTCTTT. This gives the protein CASSSLTQDGNTEAFF.

The chain combines TRBV5-1 with TRBJ2-3; 11 bases fit TRBD2. The V gene's germline CDR1 is SGHRS and CDR2 YFSETQ. This CDR3 is 15 amino acids long. The ends lost 4 bases at V and 8 bases at J; junction bases unmatched: 9. The CDR3 region has the DNA TGCGCCAGCAGCCTGACTAGCGGGGTGAGCGGTACGCAGTATTTT. This gives the protein CASSLTSGVSGTQYF.

The V and J genes are TRBV29-1 and TRBJ2-7; D may be TRBD2 (6 bases). The CDR3 is 12 amino acids. CDR1 is SQVTM, CDR2 ANQGSEA, per germline. V was clipped by 7 bases and J by 3 bases, with 13 bases between them. The chain's CDR3 is CSARLGGYEQYF. The CDR3 region has the DNA TGCAGCGCGAGACTAGGTGGCTACGAGCAGTACTTC.

The chain is built from TRBV10-2 and TRBJ1-6; D remains unclear. CDR3 length: 13 amino acids. Germline CDR1 reads WSHSY; CDR2 reads SAAADI. Trimming left V 8 bases short and J 4 bases short, with 9 bases between. Here the CDR3 DNA reads TGCGCCAGCCGATCAAAGTATAATTCACCCCTCCACTTT. Residues: CASRSKYNSPLHF.

The chain couples TRBV7-9 to TRBJ2-7, with unresolved D. CDR3 length: 16 amino acids. The V gene's germline CDR1 is SEHNR and CDR2 FQNEAQ (reference sequence). The V and J ends lost 5 bases and 4 bases respectively, with 21 bases between them. The CDR3 nucleotides read TGTGCCAGCAGCCCCTCCCGGCCAGCTCGCCCTTACGAGCAGTACTTC. Translated: CASSPSRPARPYEQYF.

This chain links TRBV5-1 with TRBJ1-1; 8 bases are shared with TRBD1. Trimming took 0 bases from V and 0 from J; bases not matched to a gene: 1. Looked up from germline, CDR1 is SGHRS and CDR2 is YFSETQ. There are 15 residues in the CDR3. CDR3 sequence (DNA): TGCGCCAGCAGCTTGGGACAGGGGATGAACACTGAAGCTTTCTTT. Amino acids: CASSLGQGMNTEAFF.

This rearrangement joins TRBV10-3 to TRBJ1-1; D is ambiguous. This CDR3 is built from 14 residues. Germline CDR1 and CDR2: ENHRY and SYGVKD. Trimming stripped 0 bases from V and 2 bases from J, with 7 bases between. The CDR3 loop is CAISESKGNTEAFF. Here the CDR3 DNA reads TGTGCCATCAGTGAGTCGAAGGGTAACACTGAAGCTTTCTTT.

This clone was seen just once. Different DNA sequences within this sample yield the same CDR3. This chain links TRBV7-9 with TRBJ1-2, with D unclear. CDR1 and CDR2 (germline): SEHNR, FQNEAQ (reference sequence). Trimming shortened V by 1 base and J by 5 bases, and 11 bases separated the two germline ends. This CDR3 has 14 residues. CDR3 in DNA: TGTGCCAGCAGCTTAGGGGCGGATTATTATGGCTACACCTTC. Encoded protein: CASSLGADYYGYTF.

The table lists this clone with a count of one. The rearrangement uses TRBV18 and TRBJ2-1, with D possibly TRBD1 on 6 matching bases. Trimming removed 2 bases from V and 5 bases from J, with 13 bases in between. Germline loops: CDR1 KGHSH, CDR2 LQKENI. CDR3 size: 15 residues. CDR3 residues: CASSPSTGINNEQFF. CDR3 DNA: TGTGCCAGCTCACCAAGTACAGGGATCAACAATGAGCAGTTCTTC.

A few counts support this clone. The V gene is TRBV30, the J gene TRBJ2-3; TRBD2 matches 7 bases. Losses at the gene ends were 2 bases for V and 2 bases for J; bases not matched to a gene: 4. Germline lookup yields CDR1 GTSNPN and CDR2 SVGIG (reference sequence). The CDR3 length is 14 residues. In DNA form, the CDR3 reads TGTGCCTGGAGTCCCCTAGCGGTCACAGATACGCAGTATTTT. This codes for CAWSPLAVTDTQYF. The whole variable domain, remainder taken from reference TRBV30 and TRBJ2-3, is SQTIHQWPATLVQPVGSPLSLECTVEGTSNPNLYWYRQAAGRGLQLLFYSVGIGQISSEVPQNLSASRPQDRQFILSSKKLLLSDSGFYLCAWSPLAVTDTQYFGPGTRLTVL.

V and J are TRBV7-9 and TRBJ2-7; D may be TRBD1 (6 bases). The CDR3 spans 14 residues. Germline CDR1 SEHNR, CDR2 FQNEAQ (reference sequence). V was shortened by 2 bases and J by 3 bases, with 11 bases between the two germline ends. The DNA of the CDR3 is TGTGCCAGCAGCTTACGAGACAGGTTCTACGAGCAGTACTTC. Translated, it gives CASSLRDRFYEQYF.

A few counts support this clone. The CDR3 region has the DNA TGCAGCGTTGGGGACTACGAGCAGTACTTC. It yields the protein CSVGDYEQYF. The V gene is TRBV29-1, the J gene TRBJ2-7; D is uncertain. The CDR3 extends over 10 amino acids. V gave up 4 bases and J gave up 3 bases, with 4 bases separating them. CDR1 and CDR2 from the germline V gene are SQVTM and ANQGSEA.

V usage is TRBV4-2 and J usage is TRBJ1-4, with D tentatively TRBD1 (6 bases). The CDR3 is made up of 16 amino acids. Between the trimmed V and J ends, which lost 2 bases and 5 bases, there was a span of 15 bases. The germline V gene has CDR1 LGHNA and CDR2 YNFKEQ. For the CDR3, the DNA is TGTGCCAGCAGCCAACTTCTTACAGGGATGAATGAAAAACTGTTTTTT. Translated: CASSQLLTGMNEKLFF.

The genes are TRBV7-9 and TRBJ2-2; D gene uncertain. The CDR3 totals 12 residues. V was pared by 4 bases and J by 3 bases, with 3 bases between. Germline CDR1 is SEHNR and CDR2 is FQNEAQ (reference sequence). The CDR3 DNA reads TGTGCCAGCAGCTCCTACACCGGGGAGCTGTTTTTT. It translates to CASSSYTGELFF.

The chain combines TRBV29-1 with TRBJ2-5; D may be TRBD2 (6 bases). Germline CDR1 is SQVTM and CDR2 is ANQGSEA. The CDR3 extends over 15 amino acids. Trimming removed 0 bases from V and 7 bases from J, with 18 bases in between. The CDR3 sequence: CSVEDEEGRWGTQYF. The CDR3 coding sequence is TGCAGCGTTGAAGACGAGGAGGGCCGCTGGGGGACCCAGTACTTC.

The rearrangement joins TRBV29-1 to TRBJ2-1, with TRBD1 identical over 7 bases. The germline gives CDR1 SQVTM, CDR2 ANQGSEA. This CDR3 comprises 12 residues. Trimming cost V 3 bases and J 9 bases; bases outside gene matches: 5. The CDR3 sequence is CSVEDRPGEQFF. CDR3 bases: TGCAGCGTTGAGGACAGGCCTGGTGAGCAGTTCTTC.

This clone appeared once. The V and J genes are TRBV7-9 and TRBJ2-4; D unclear. The CDR3 totals 12 residues. The germline V and J ends were trimmed by 3 bases and 5 bases, with 5 bases remaining between them. The germline CDR1 and CDR2 sequences are SEHNR and FQNEAQ (reference sequence). CDR3 region: CASSFSENIQYF. The CDR3 bases are TGTGCCAGCAGCTTTTCAGAAAACATTCAGTACTTC. The full variable domain, its missing parts supplied by reference TRBV7-9 and TRBJ2-4, is DTGVSQNPRHKITKRGQNVTFRCDPISEHNRLYWYRQTLGQGPEFLTYFQNEAQLEKSRLLSDRFSAERPKGSFSTLEIQRTEQGDSAMYLCASSFSENIQYFGAGTRLSVL.

The chain carries TRBV4-1 and TRBJ1-2, with a tentative D call TRBD1 (5 bases). The germline V and J ends were trimmed by 1 base and 0 bases, with 12 bases remaining between them. The CDR3 covers 16 residues. Per germline, CDR1 MGHRA and CDR2 YSYEKL. In DNA, the CDR3 is TGCGCCAGCAGCCAAGGACCGGACACCCCTAACTATGGCTACACCTTC. Its protein product is CASSQGPDTPNYGYTF.